Listed below are T cell receptor beta chains from one sample, sequenced in a study of T cell repertoires in cytomegalovirus infection. TCRdb recomputed calls from the reads with MiXCR, one row per CDR3 protein. The data hold approximately 180,000 distinct CDR3 sequences, with about a tenth observed a single time. Source material: PBMCs. The receptors were sampled from a human donor in good health (CMV status not recorded). Some clones in this sample may be carry-over from other donors' samples. The CDR3 runs from the conserved cysteine through the conserved F or W. Each record gives: D gene, clone size, J gene, CDR3 length, V gene, CDR3 protein, CDR3 DNA. The D gene is left open where the match is weak. Clone size is stated in some rows and not others, as once, few, many or a class when expanded.

d_gene: TRBD2; abundance: many; j_gene: TRBJ2-7; len: 15; v_gene: TRBV7-9; CDR3aa: CASRPTSGSSYEQYF; CDR3nt: TGTGCCAGCAGGCCGACTAGCGGGAGCTCCTACGAGCAGTACTTC
d_gene: -; abundance: many; j_gene: TRBJ2-1; len: 15; v_gene: TRBV7-2; CDR3aa: CASSLVAGAYNEQFF; CDR3nt: TGTGCCAGCAGCTTAGTCGCGGGGGCATACAATGAGCAGTTCTTC
d_gene: TRBD1; abundance: many; j_gene: TRBJ1-5; len: 16; v_gene: TRBV24-1; CDR3aa: CATSDNDGTENQPQHF; CDR3nt: TGTGCCACCAGTGATAACGACGGGACAGAAAATCAGCCCCAGCATTTT
d_gene: -; abundance: -; j_gene: TRBJ1-2; len: 13; v_gene: TRBV28; CDR3aa: CASSVGTNNGYTF; CDR3nt: TGTGCCAGCAGTGTTGGGACGAACAATGGCTACACCTTC
d_gene: -; abundance: many; j_gene: TRBJ2-5; len: 15; v_gene: TRBV4-3; CDR3aa: CASSHFAGGVETQYF; CDR3nt: TGCGCCAGCAGTCATTTCGCTGGAGGAGTAGAGACCCAGTACTTC
d_gene: -; abundance: many; j_gene: TRBJ2-7; len: 14; v_gene: TRBV24-1; CDR3aa: CATSDSQRPYEQYF; CDR3nt: TGTGCCACCAGTGATTCTCAGCGACCCTACGAGCAGTACTTC
d_gene: TRBD1; abundance: few; j_gene: TRBJ2-1; len: 12; v_gene: TRBV20-1; CDR3aa: CSARDRGNEQFF; CDR3nt: TGCAGTGCAAGGGACAGGGGCAATGAGCAGTTCTTC
d_gene: -; abundance: -; j_gene: TRBJ2-4; len: 13; v_gene: TRBV19; CDR3aa: CASSIAGKNIQYF; CDR3nt: TGTGCCAGTAGTATAGCCGGCAAAAACATTCAGTACTTC
d_gene: -; abundance: many; j_gene: TRBJ2-7; len: 18; v_gene: TRBV7-3; CDR3aa: CASSSFPPWTGSSYEQYF; CDR3nt: TGTGCCAGCAGCTCGTTCCCCCCCTGGACGGGAAGCTCCTACGAGCAGTACTTC
d_gene: TRBD2; abundance: many; j_gene: TRBJ2-3; len: 15; v_gene: TRBV6-2/TRBV6-3; CDR3aa: CASSYLGGRTDTQYF; CDR3nt: TGTGCCAGCAGTTACTTAGGCGGGAGAACAGATACGCAGTATTTT
d_gene: TRBD2; abundance: many; j_gene: TRBJ2-2; len: 19; v_gene: TRBV7-8; CDR3aa: CASSLVGLGGFANTGELFF; CDR3nt: TGTGCCAGCAGCTTAGTCGGACTAGGAGGATTCGCGAACACCGGGGAGCTGTTTTTT
d_gene: TRBD1; abundance: many; j_gene: TRBJ2-1; len: 15; v_gene: TRBV7-2; CDR3aa: CASSLDGQDYNEQFF; CDR3nt: TGTGCCAGCAGCTTAGATGGACAGGACTACAATGAGCAGTTCTTC